This T cell receptor beta chain was sequenced for a study of cytomegalovirus exposure and HLA in healthy donors. PCR employed 60 Vbeta and 13 Jbeta primers. In the authors' workflow: Unique TCR beta chains numbered roughly 83 million in a later analysis, with roughly 10 million shared. Measured with immunoSEQ multiplex PCR; TCRdb has only the in-frame clones, and not every one. That table furnishes V, J and clone size, whereas the DNA furnished D and trimming. This sample yields 100,000 to 150,000 clones, of which roughly four fifths are seen a single time; around 10% belongs to the top ten. CDR3 length: 14 amino acids. V gave up 1 base and J gave up 7 bases, with 11 bases separating them. Germline CDR1 SGHNT, CDR2 YENEEA. In the case of this clone: Its antigen is unknown.

Study outcomes and limitations: Earlier analysis found most TCR beta V segments productive about 90% or about 30% of the time. The records held CMV serostatus as the only immune exposure information.

This chain joins TRBV11-3 and TRBJ2-1, with D possibly being TRBD1 (7 bases). Sequenced sample: PBMCs. This TCR derives from a male donor in good health and CMV-seropositive. The CDR3 loop reads CASSLVAGGNEQFF. The CDR3, as DNA: TGTGCCAGCAGCTTAGTAGCAGGGGGGAATGAGCAGTTCTTC. Combining the CDR3 with reference TRBV11-3 and TRBJ2-1 gives the whole variable domain EAGVVQSPRYKIIEKKQPVAFWCNPISGHNTLYWYLQNLGQGPELLIRYENEEAVDDSQLPKDRFSAERLKGVDSTLKIQPAELGDSAVYLCASSLVAGGNEQFFGPGTRLTVL.